The text below deals with one TCR beta chain. The data are from a study of blood T cells in healthy people across ages. CDR3 size: 14 residues. CDR1 and CDR2 from the germline V gene are GTSNPN and SVGIG (reference sequence). Trimming removed 4 bases from V and 5 bases from J, with 16 bases in between. With a J-beta primer mix and a sample-barcoded 5' primer, a second PCR ran about 7 to 11 cycles. TCRdb reprocessed the 5' RACE reads via MiXCR and lists one record per CDR3 protein. The sample carries 1.5 million to 2 million distinct CDR3 sequences, about two fifths recorded once. The chain is built from TRBV30 and TRBJ2-3, with a tentative D call TRBD2 (6 bases). This TCR derives from a human donor in good health. Sequenced input: blood. The CDR3 loop reads CAWNSGTLRDTQYF. CDR3 in DNA: TGTGCCTGGAATTCCGGGACTCTTCGAGATACGCAGTATTTT.